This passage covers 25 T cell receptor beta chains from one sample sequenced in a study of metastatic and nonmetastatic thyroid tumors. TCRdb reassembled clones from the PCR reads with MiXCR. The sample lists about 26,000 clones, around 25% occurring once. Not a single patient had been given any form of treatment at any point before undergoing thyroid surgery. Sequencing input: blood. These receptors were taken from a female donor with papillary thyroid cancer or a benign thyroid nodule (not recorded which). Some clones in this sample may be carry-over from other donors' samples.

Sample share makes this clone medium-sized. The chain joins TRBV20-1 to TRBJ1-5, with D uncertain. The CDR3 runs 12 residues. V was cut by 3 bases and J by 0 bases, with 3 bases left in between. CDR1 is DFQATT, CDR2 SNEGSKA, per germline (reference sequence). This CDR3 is CSARTSNQPQHF. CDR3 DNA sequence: TGCAGTGCTAGGACTAGCAATCAGCCCCAGCATTTT.

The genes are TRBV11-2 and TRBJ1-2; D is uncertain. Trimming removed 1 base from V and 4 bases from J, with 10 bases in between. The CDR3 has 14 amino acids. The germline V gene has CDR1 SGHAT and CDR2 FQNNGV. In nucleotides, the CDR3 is TGTGCCAGCAGCTTAGGGGTAGACACCTATGGCTACACCTTC. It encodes CASSLGVDTYGYTF.

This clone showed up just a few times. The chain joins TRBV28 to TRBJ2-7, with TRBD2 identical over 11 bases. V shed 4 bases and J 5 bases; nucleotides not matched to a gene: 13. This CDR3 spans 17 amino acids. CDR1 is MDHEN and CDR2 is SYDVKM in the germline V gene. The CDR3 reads CASSSDRLAGGADEQYF. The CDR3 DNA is TGTGCCAGCAGTTCTGATCGTCTAGCGGGAGGCGCGGACGAGCAGTACTTC.

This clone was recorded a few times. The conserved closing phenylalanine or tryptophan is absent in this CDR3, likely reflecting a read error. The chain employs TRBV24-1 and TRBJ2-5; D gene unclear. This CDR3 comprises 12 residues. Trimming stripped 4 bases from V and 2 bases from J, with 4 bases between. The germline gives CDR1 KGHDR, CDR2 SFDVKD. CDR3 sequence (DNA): TGTGCCACCAGTGACAGGCAAGAGACCCAGTACTCC. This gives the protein CATSDRQETQYS.

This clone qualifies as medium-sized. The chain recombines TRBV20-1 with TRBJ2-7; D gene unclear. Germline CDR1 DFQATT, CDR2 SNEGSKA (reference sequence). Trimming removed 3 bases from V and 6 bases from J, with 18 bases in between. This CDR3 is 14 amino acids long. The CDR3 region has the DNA TGCAGTGCTAGTCCCACCTCCGGGTCTCGCGAGCAGTACGTC. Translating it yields CSASPTSGSREQYV.

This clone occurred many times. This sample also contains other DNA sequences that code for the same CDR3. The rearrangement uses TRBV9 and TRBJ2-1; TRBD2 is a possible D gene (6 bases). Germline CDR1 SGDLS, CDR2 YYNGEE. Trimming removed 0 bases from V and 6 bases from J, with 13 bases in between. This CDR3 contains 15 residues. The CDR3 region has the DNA TGTGCCAGCAGCGTAGCAGCGGGCCGATTCAATGAGCAGTTCTTC. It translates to CASSVAAGRFNEQFF. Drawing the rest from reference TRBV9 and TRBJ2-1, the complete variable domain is DSGVTQTPKHLITATGQRVTLRCSPRSGDLSVYWYQQSLDQGLQFLIQYYNGEERAKGNILERFSAQQFPDLHSELNLSSLELGDSALYFCASSVAAGRFNEQFFGPGTRLTVL.

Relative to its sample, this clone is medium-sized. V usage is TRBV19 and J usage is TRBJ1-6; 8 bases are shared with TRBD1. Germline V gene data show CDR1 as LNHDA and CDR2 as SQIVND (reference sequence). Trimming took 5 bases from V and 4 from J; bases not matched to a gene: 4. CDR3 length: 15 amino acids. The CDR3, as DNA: TGTGCCAGTAGTGCGGGGACAGGTTATAATTCACCCCTCCACTTT. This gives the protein CASSAGTGYNSPLHF.

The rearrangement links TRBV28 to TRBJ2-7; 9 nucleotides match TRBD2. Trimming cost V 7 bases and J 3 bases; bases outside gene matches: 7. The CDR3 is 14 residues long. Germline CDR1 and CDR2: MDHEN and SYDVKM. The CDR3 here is CASKRAGGRYEQYF. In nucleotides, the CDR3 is TGTGCCAGCAAGAGAGCGGGAGGTCGCTACGAGCAGTACTTC.

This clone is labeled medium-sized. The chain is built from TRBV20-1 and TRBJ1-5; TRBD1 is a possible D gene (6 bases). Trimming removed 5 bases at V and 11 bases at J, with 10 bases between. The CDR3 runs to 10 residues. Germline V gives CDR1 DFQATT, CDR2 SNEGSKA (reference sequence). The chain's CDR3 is CSAWEGAQHF. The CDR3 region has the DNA TGCAGTGCTTGGGAGGGGGCCCAGCATTTT.

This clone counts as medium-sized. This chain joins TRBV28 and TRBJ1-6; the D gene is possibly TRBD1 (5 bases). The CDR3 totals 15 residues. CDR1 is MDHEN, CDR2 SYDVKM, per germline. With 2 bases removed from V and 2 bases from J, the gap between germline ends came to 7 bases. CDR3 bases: TGTGCCAGCAGTTTACAGGGTACCTATAATTCACCCCTCCACTTT. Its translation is CASSLQGTYNSPLHF.

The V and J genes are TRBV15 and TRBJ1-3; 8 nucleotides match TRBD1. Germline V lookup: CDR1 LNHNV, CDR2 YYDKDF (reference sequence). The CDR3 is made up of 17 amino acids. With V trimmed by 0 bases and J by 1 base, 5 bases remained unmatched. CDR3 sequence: CATSRDRTGKSGNTIYF. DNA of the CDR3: TGTGCCACCAGCAGAGATAGGACAGGGAAATCTGGAAACACCATATATTTT.

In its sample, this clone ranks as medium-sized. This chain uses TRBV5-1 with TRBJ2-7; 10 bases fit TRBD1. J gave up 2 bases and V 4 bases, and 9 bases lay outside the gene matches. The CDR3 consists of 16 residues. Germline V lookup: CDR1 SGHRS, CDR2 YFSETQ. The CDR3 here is CASSLDGGTGAYEQYF. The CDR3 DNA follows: TGCGCCAGCAGCCTGGACGGGGGGACAGGGGCCTACGAGCAGTACTTC.

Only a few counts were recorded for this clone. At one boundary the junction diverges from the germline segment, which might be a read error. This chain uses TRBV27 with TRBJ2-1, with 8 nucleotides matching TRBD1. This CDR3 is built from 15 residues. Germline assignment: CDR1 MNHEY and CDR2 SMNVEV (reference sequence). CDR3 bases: TGTGCCAGCAGTGCTCGCACAGGGGGGATTGGTGAGCGGTTCTTC. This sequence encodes CASSARTGGIGERFF.

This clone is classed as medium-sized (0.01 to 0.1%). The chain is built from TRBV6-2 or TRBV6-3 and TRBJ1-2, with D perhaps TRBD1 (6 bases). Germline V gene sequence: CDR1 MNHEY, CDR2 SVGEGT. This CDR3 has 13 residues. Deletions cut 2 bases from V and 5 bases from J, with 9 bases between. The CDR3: CASSYDGQYGYTF. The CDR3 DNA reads TGTGCCAGCAGTTACGATGGACAGTATGGCTACACCTTC.

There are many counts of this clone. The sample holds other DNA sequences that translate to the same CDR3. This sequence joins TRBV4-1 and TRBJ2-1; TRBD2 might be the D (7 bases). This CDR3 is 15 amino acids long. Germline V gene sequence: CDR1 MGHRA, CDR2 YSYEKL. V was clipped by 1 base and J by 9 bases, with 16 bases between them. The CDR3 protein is CASSQVEGGGLEQFF. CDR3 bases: TGCGCCAGCAGCCAAGTGGAGGGAGGGGGTCTTGAGCAGTTCTTC.

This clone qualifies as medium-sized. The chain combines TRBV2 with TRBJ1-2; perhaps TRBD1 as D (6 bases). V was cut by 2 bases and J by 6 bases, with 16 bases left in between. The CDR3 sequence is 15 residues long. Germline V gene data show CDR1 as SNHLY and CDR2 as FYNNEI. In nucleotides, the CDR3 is TGTGCCAGCAGTGAAAGGGGTAGGGGGGATGATGGCTACACCTTC. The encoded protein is CASSERGRGDDGYTF.

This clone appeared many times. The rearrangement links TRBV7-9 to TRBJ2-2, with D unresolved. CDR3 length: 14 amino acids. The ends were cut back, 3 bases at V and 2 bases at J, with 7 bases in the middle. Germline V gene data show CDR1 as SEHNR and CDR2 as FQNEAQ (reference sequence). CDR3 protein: CASSFSSNTGELFF. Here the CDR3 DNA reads TGTGCCAGCAGCTTTTCCTCTAACACCGGGGAGCTGTTTTTT. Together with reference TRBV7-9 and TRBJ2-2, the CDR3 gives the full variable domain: DTGVSQNPRHKITKRGQNVTFRCDPISEHNRLYWYRQTLGQGPEFLTYFQNEAQLEKSRLLSDRFSAERPKGSFSTLEIQRTEQGDSAMYLCASSFSSNTGELFFGEGSRLTVL.

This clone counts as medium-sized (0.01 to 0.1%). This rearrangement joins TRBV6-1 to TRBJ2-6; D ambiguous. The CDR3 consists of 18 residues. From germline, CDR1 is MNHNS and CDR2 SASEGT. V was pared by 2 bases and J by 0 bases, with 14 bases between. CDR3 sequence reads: CASSESKRMVSGANVLTF. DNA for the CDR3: TGTGCCAGCAGTGAAAGTAAGCGTATGGTCTCTGGGGCCAACGTCCTGACTTTC.

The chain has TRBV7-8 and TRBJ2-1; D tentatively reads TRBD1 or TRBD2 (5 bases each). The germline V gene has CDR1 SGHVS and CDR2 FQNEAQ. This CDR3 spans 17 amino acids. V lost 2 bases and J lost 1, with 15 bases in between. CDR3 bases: TGTGCCAGCAGCTTACGTGGTGTGGGGGTGTCCTACAATGAGCAGTTCTTC. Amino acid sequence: CASSLRGVGVSYNEQFF.

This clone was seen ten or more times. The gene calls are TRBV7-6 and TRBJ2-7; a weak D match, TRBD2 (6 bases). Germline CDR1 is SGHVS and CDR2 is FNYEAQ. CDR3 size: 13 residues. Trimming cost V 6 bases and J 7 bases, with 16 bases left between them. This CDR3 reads CASRTRRGGEQYF. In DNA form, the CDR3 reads TGTGCCAGCAGGACTAGACGGGGTGGGGAGCAGTACTTC.

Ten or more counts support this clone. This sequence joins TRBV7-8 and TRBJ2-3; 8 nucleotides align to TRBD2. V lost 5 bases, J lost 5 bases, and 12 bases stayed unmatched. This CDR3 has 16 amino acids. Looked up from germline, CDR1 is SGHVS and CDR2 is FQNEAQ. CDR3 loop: CASSPLRREGLDTQYF. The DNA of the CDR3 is TGTGCCAGCAGCCCCCTCCGACGGGAGGGATTAGATACGCAGTATTTT.

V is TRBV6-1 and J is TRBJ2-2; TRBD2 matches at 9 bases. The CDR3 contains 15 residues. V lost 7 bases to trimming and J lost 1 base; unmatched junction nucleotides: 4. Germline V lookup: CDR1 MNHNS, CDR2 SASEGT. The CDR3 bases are TGTGCCAGCAAAACTAGCGGGCAGAACACCGGGGAGCTGTTTTTT. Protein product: CASKTSGQNTGELFF.

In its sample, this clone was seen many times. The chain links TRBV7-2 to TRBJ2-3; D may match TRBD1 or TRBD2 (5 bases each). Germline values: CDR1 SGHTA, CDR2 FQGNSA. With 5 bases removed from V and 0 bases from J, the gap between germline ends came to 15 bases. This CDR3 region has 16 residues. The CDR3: CASSTRDGGSTDTQYF. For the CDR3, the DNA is TGTGCCAGCAGCACTCGGGACGGTGGGAGCACAGATACGCAGTATTTT.

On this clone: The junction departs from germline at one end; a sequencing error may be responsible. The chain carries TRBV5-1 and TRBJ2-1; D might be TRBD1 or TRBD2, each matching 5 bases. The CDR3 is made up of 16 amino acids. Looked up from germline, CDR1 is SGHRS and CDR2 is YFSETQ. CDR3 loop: CARSYFRGGVVNEQFF. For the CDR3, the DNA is TGCGCCAGAAGCTACTTCCGGGGCGGAGTAGTCAATGAGCAGTTCTTC.

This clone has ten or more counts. The CDR3 coding sequence is TGTGCCTGGAGTGGACAGATAAATCAGCCCCAGCATTTT. Protein product: CAWSGQINQPQHF. The rearrangement links TRBV30 to TRBJ1-5, with D perhaps TRBD1 (5 bases). The CDR3 consists of 13 residues. Germline CDR1 reads GTSNPN; CDR2 reads SVGIG (reference sequence). V was trimmed by 1 base and J by 4 bases, leaving 8 bases between them.